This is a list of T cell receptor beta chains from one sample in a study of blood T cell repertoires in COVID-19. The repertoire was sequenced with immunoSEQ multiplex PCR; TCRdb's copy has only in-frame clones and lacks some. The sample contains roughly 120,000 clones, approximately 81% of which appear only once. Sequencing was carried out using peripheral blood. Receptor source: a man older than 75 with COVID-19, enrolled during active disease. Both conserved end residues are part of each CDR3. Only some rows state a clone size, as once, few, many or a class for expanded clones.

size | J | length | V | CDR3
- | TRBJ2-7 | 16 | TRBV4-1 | CASSQAPDRGRYEQYF
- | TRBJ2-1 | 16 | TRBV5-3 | CARSLEEGVPYNEQFF
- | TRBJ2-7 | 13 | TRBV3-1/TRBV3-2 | CASSQAFSYEQYF
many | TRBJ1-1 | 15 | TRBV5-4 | CASSLDLGGGTEAFF
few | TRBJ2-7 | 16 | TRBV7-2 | CASSSRPGQGSNEQYF
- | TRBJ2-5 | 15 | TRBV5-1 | CASSWEREGFKTQYF
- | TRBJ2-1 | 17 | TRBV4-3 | CASSHFTSGRAGNEQFF
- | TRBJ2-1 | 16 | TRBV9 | CASSVGSSGPYNEQFF
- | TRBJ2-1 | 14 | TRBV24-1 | CATSQRGAYNEQFF
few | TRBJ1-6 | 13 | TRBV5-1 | CASSESRDSPLHF
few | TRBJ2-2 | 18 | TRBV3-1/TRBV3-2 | CASFPGLADDANTGELFF
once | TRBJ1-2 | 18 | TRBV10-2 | CASSPRGGTGISTYGYTF
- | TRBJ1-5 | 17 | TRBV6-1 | CASSERPGGQGNQPQHF
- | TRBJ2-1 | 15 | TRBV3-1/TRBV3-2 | CASSQGGGAYNEQFF
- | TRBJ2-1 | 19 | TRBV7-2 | CASSSTGTSGASSYNEQFF
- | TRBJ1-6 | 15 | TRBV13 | CASNRFSSYNSPLHF
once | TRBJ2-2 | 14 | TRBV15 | CATSRGGNTGELFF
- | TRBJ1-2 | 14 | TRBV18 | CASSPGQDYYGYTF
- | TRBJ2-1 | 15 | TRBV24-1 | CATSEQGLSYNEQFF
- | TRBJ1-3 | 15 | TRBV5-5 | CASSKDRNSGNTIYF
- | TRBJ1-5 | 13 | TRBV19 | CASTPGPGQPQHF
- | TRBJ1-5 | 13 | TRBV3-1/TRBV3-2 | CASSQDRFQPQHF
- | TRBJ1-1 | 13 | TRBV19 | CASRTGGYTEAFF
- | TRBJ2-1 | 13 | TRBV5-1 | CASSGLRGNEQFF
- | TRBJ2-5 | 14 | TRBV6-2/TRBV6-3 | CASSFAGGQETQYF
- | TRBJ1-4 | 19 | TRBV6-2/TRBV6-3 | CASSYSRVLLLGEREKLFF